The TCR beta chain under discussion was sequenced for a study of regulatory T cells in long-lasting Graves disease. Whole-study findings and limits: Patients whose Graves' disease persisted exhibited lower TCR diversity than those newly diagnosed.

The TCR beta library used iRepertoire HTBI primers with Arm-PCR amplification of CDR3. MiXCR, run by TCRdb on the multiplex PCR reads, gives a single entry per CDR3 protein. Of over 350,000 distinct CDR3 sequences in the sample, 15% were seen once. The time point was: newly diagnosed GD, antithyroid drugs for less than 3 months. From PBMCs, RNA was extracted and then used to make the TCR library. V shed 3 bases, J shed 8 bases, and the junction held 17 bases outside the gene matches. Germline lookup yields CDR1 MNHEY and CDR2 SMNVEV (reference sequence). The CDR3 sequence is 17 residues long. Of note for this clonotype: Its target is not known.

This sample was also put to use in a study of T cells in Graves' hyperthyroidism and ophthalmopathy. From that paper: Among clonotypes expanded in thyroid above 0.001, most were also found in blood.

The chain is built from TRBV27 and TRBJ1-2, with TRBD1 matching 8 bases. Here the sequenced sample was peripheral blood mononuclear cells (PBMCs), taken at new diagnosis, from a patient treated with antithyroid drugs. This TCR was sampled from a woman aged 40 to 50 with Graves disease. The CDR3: CASSFQVEGQGNEGYTF. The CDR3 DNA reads TGTGCCAGCAGTTTCCAAGTTGAAGGACAGGGCAATGAGGGCTACACCTTC.